The 28 T cell receptor beta chains given below trace back to one sample, sequenced in a study of human T cells and chemical hapten exposure. TCRdb fed the RACE reads into MiXCR, producing one record per CDR3 protein. The sample records about 380,000 distinct CDR3 sequences, approximately 5.1% being singletons. Time point indicated: pre-sensitization, week 0. The treatment denotes: therapeutic diphenylcyclopropenone sensitization with weekly scalp DPC. The source was whole blood, collected in connection with sensitization to the hapten diphenylcyclopropenone (DPC). The receptors were gathered from a woman aged 50 to 65 with alopecia areata. Some clones in this sample may be carry-over from other donors' samples.

This clonotype turned up a few times. The genes are TRBV5-1 and TRBJ1-2, with TRBD1 matching 11 bases. The CDR3 has 14 amino acids. Trimming at V came to 3 bases and at J to 3 bases, leaving 1 base not matched to a gene. The germline V gene has CDR1 SGHRS and CDR2 YFSETQ. CDR3: CASSWDRGDYGYTF. CDR3 bases: TGCGCCAGCAGCTGGGACAGGGGGGACTATGGCTACACCTTC. Full variable domain (rest looked up from reference TRBV5-1 and TRBJ1-2): KAGVTQTPRYLIKTRGQQVTLSCSPISGHRSVSWYQQTPGQGLQFLFEYFSETQRNKGNFPGRFSGRQFSNSRSEMNVSTLELGDSALYLCASSWDRGDYGYTFGSGTRLTVV.

This clonotype was observed at least ten times. The chain links TRBV3-1 to TRBJ1-1, with no clear D. The CDR3 spans 14 residues. The V gene lost 0 bases and the J gene lost 5 bases, with 10 bases spanning the gap. Germline CDR1 and CDR2: LGHDT and YNNKEL (reference sequence). CDR3 sequence: CASSQDQMRTEAFF. The CDR3 region has the DNA TGTGCCAGCAGCCAAGATCAGATGCGGACTGAAGCTTTCTTT. The full variable domain, its missing parts supplied by reference TRBV3-1 and TRBJ1-1, is DTAVSQTPKYLVTQMGNDKSIKCEQNLGHDTMYWYKQDSKKFLKIMFSYNNKELIINETVPNRFSPKSPDKAHLNLHINSLELGDSAVYFCASSQDQMRTEAFFGQGTRLTVV.

This clonotype was detected ten times or more. The chain couples TRBV5-1 to TRBJ2-3; D is ambiguous. Trimming pared 0 bases from V and 0 bases from J, leaving 8 bases between. There are 15 residues in the CDR3. Germline lookup yields CDR1 SGHRS and CDR2 YFSETQ. The CDR3 DNA is TGCGCCAGCAGCTTGGAGGATTCTAGCACAGATACGCAGTATTTT. Encoded protein: CASSLEDSSTDTQYF.

This clonotype showed up just a few times. The V gene is TRBV4-1, the J gene TRBJ1-1; D is unclear. The CDR3 is 13 amino acids. V was cut by 4 bases and J by 7 bases, with 13 bases left in between. The V gene's germline CDR1 is MGHRA and CDR2 YSYEKL. The CDR3 region is CASSRSPPGEAFF. CDR3 nucleotide sequence: TGCGCCAGCAGCCGTTCCCCCCCGGGTGAAGCTTTCTTT.

The gene calls are TRBV24-1 and TRBJ2-7; D is perhaps TRBD2 (6 bases). Trimming left V 1 base short and J 0 bases short, with 9 bases between. The germline CDR1 and CDR2 sequences are KGHDR and SFDVKD. This CDR3 is 15 amino acids long. The CDR3 DNA reads TGTGCCACCAGTGATTTCCGGGGGACCTCCTACGAGCAGTACTTC. Residues: CATSDFRGTSYEQYF.

As to this clonotype: This clone may be a read error of a much larger clone one base away. The chain employs TRBV3-1 and TRBJ1-6, with D uncertain. Trimming cost V 0 bases and J 9 bases, with 21 bases left between them. This CDR3 spans 18 amino acids. Per germline, CDR1 LGHDT and CDR2 YNNKEL (reference sequence). As DNA, the CDR3 is TGTGCCAGCAGCCAAGATATTGTTTCCAGTCCCCCGGTTTCACCCCTCCACTTT. It translates to CASSQDIVSSPPVSPLHF.

This clonotype came up many times. The CDR3 DNA reads as TGTGCCAGCAGTTTCACAGAGGCTGAAGCTTTCTTT. This translates into CASSFTEAEAFF. The chain joins TRBV28 to TRBJ1-1; D ambiguous. Looked up from germline, CDR1 is MDHEN and CDR2 is SYDVKM. The CDR3 extends over 12 amino acids. The V end lost 3 bases, the J end lost 6 bases, and 8 bases lay between the germline ends.

This clonotype appeared many times. The V and J genes are TRBV12-3 or TRBV12-4 and TRBJ1-3; D not resolved. The CDR3 runs to 14 residues. Trimming took off 7 bases at V and 0 bases at J, with 10 bases between the two ends. The CDR3 DNA follows: TGTGCCAGCAAAACAGCAGGCTCTGGAAACACCATATATTTT. Residues: CASKTAGSGNTIYF.

This clonotype was counted ten times or more. J is TRBJ2-3 and V is TRBV6-6; 8 bases are shared with TRBD2. Per germline, CDR1 MNHNY and CDR2 SVGAGI (reference sequence). J lost 1 base, V lost 2 bases, and 8 bases had no gene match. CDR3 size: 17 residues. The CDR3 region has the DNA TGTGCCAGCAGTTACGCCTCCTTAGCGGGGCGCACAGATACGCAGTATTTT. It is translated as CASSYASLAGRTDTQYF.

V and J are TRBV29-1 and TRBJ2-7; D gene unclear. The CDR3 totals 11 residues. Germline V gives CDR1 SQVTM, CDR2 ANQGSEA. Between the trimmed V and J ends, which lost 4 bases and 7 bases, there was a span of 11 bases. CDR3 loop: CSVGLSREQYF. CDR3 coding DNA: TGCAGCGTTGGTTTGAGTCGAGAGCAGTACTTC.

Remarks on this clonotype: No conserved phenylalanine or tryptophan is present at the end of the CDR3, so a read error is the likely explanation. The chain joins TRBV3-1 to TRBJ2-3; D ambiguous. This CDR3 comprises 14 residues. The V end lost 4 bases, the J end lost 3 bases, and 11 bases lay between the germline ends. Germline V gene data show CDR1 as LGHDT and CDR2 as YNNKEL (reference sequence). The CDR3 is CASSRSSPTDTQYS. For the CDR3, the DNA is TGTGCCAGCAGCCGGAGCAGCCCTACAGATACGCAGTATTCT.

This clonotype was found a few times. The chain combines TRBV20-1 with TRBJ1-5, with 8 positions matching TRBD1. The V and J ends lost 2 bases and 2 bases, in that order; junction bases with no gene match: 2. The CDR3 has 14 amino acids. The germline V gene encodes CDR1 DFQATT and CDR2 SNEGSKA (reference sequence). The DNA of the CDR3 is TGCAGTGCTAGACCACAGGGGGGCAATCAGCCCCAGCATTTT. It translates to CSARPQGGNQPQHF.

V and J are TRBV7-3 and TRBJ1-5, with D perhaps TRBD1 (5 bases). The germline CDR1 and CDR2 sequences are SGHTA and FQGTGA. The V end was cut by 4 bases, the J end by 10 bases, with 14 bases between. The CDR3 runs 13 residues. Written as DNA, the CDR3 is TGTGCCAGCAGCTCCAGGGAGGGCGGACCCCAGCATTTT. This encodes CASSSREGGPQHF.

The sample holds many counts of this clonotype. This chain's CDR3 is CASREPGPHQPQHF. CDR3 bases: TGTGCCAGCAGGGAGCCGGGACCTCATCAGCCCCAGCATTTT. The gene calls are TRBV28 and TRBJ1-5; D might be TRBD1 (5 bases). The CDR3 is 14 residues long. Germline-derived CDR1 and CDR2 are MDHEN and SYDVKM. V lost 6 bases and J lost 5, with 14 bases in between. Full variable domain (outside the CDR3, taken from reference TRBV28 and TRBJ1-5): DVKVTQSSRYLVKRTGEKVFLECVQDMDHENMFWYRQDPGLGLRLIYFSYDVKMKEKGDIPEGYSVSREKKERFSLILESASTNQTSMYLCASREPGPHQPQHFGDGTRLSIL.

This clonotype was picked up a small number of times. The chain uses TRBV7-2 and TRBJ1-2, with 7 bases that match TRBD1. This CDR3 comprises 13 residues. From germline, CDR1 is SGHTA and CDR2 FQGNSA. V was clipped by 5 bases and J by 8 bases; unmatched bases: 8. The CDR3 here is CASSLKGARGYTF. The CDR3 region has the DNA TGTGCCAGCAGCCTAAAGGGGGCGCGAGGCTACACCTTC.

Details on this clonotype: A much larger clonotype is one base distant, so this may be a read error. In DNA, the CDR3 is TGTGACAGCAGCCCCATGATAGAAACAGATACGCAGTATTTT. It is translated as CDSSPMIETDTQYF. The chain uses TRBV13 and TRBJ2-3; D unclear. Germline V gives CDR1 PRHDT, CDR2 FYEKMQ (reference sequence). The CDR3 is 14 amino acids. The full variable domain, completed using reference TRBV13 and TRBJ2-3, is AAGVIQSPRHLIKEKRETATLKCYPIPRHDTVYWYQQGPGQDPQFLISFYEKMQSDKGSIPDRFSAQQFSDYHSELNMSSLELGDSALYFCDSSPMIETDTQYFGPGTRLTVL.

The table lists this clonotype with many counts. The genes are TRBV28 and TRBJ1-1, with 7 bases lining up with TRBD1. The V gene's germline CDR1 is MDHEN and CDR2 SYDVKM. Trimming took 5 bases from V and 5 from J; bases not matched to a gene: 8. This CDR3 region has 14 residues. The CDR3 DNA is TGTGCCAGCAGTCCACCACAGGGGTGGACTGAAGCTTTCTTT. It is translated as CASSPPQGWTEAFF.

This clonotype showed up many times. The V and J genes are TRBV12-3 or TRBV12-4 and TRBJ2-5; D is perhaps TRBD1 (6 bases). The CDR3 loop spans 13 amino acids. The germline V and J ends were trimmed by 4 bases and 5 bases, with 11 bases remaining between them. CDR3 residues: CASSSLRGETQYF. The CDR3 DNA reads as TGTGCCAGCAGTTCCTTAAGGGGGGAGACCCAGTACTTC.

The sample holds one count of this clonotype. V is TRBV19 and J is TRBJ2-7, with unresolved D. CDR3 size: 12 residues. CDR1 and CDR2 from the germline V gene are LNHDA and SQIVND (reference sequence). V was clipped by 5 bases and J by 3 bases, with 8 bases between them. The CDR3 spells CASSDRDYEQYF. The CDR3 DNA sequence: TGTGCCAGTAGTGACCGAGACTACGAGCAGTACTTC.

This clonotype was observed a few times. The J gene is TRBJ2-3, the V gene TRBV6-5; D remains unclear. Trimming cost V 5 bases and J 0 bases, with 12 bases left between them. The CDR3 loop spans 15 amino acids. Germline-derived CDR1 and CDR2 are MNHEY and SVGAGI. The CDR3 sequence: CASSLSRLSTDTQYF. CDR3 DNA sequence: TGTGCCAGCAGTCTCTCGCGACTGAGCACAGATACGCAGTATTTT.

This clonotype turned up a few times. This chain uses TRBV9 with TRBJ2-1, with D perhaps TRBD1 (5 bases). The germline V gene encodes CDR1 SGDLS and CDR2 YYNGEE. The CDR3 loop spans 15 amino acids. The ends were cut back, 0 bases at V and 0 bases at J, with 7 bases in the middle. Written as DNA, the CDR3 is TGTGCCAGCAGCGTAGAGACAGCCTCCTACAATGAGCAGTTCTTC. Residues: CASSVETASYNEQFF.

This clonotype was found a few times. The genes are TRBV12-3 or TRBV12-4 and TRBJ1-4; 9 nucleotides agree with TRBD1. There are 17 residues in the CDR3. V lost 5 bases and J lost 0; bases outside the gene matches: 7. The CDR3 is CASSLYTGGATNEKLFF. Written as DNA, the CDR3 is TGTGCCAGCAGTCTATATACAGGGGGCGCAACTAATGAAAAACTGTTTTTT.

The CDR3 DNA sequence: TGTGCCAGCAGTTTATACTACGAGACCCAGTACTTC. Translation: CASSLYYETQYF. V gene TRBV6-2 or TRBV6-3 combines with J gene TRBJ2-5, with no clear D. The length of the CDR3 is 12 residues. Germline V gene lookup returns CDR1 MNHEY and CDR2 SVGEGT. The germline V and J ends were trimmed by 4 bases and 5 bases, with 8 bases remaining between them.

This clonotype has at least ten counts. This rearrangement joins TRBV10-3 to TRBJ2-1; possible D gene TRBD2, 5 bases. Germline V gives CDR1 ENHRY, CDR2 SYGVKD. This CDR3 is 16 amino acids long. With 2 bases removed from V and 0 bases from J, the gap between germline ends came to 11 bases. DNA for the CDR3: TGTGCCATCAGTGAGGGAGGACGCAGCTCCTACAATGAGCAGTTCTTC. It yields the protein CAISEGGRSSYNEQFF.

This clonotype was counted at least ten times. The chain joins TRBV3-1 to TRBJ2-7; D perhaps matches TRBD1 (6 bases). The CDR3 runs 12 residues. The germline V and J ends were trimmed by 4 bases and 6 bases, with 10 bases remaining between them. Germline lookup yields CDR1 LGHDT and CDR2 YNNKEL (reference sequence). CDR3 DNA: TGTGCCAGCAGCCCTCTGGGGGCCGAGCAGTACTTC. Residues: CASSPLGAEQYF.

In this sample, this clonotype turned up a few times. The V gene is TRBV5-4, the J gene TRBJ2-1; a weak D match, TRBD1 (6 bases). The CDR3 spans 15 residues. Germline V CDR1 and CDR2: SGHNT, YYREEE (reference sequence). V dropped 4 bases and J dropped 1 base, with 12 bases sitting between them. CDR3 amino acids: CASSPTQGSYNEQFF. CDR3 DNA: TGTGCCAGCAGCCCGACCCAGGGGTCCTACAATGAGCAGTTCTTC.

Ten or more counts support this clonotype. The chain links TRBV27 to TRBJ2-1, with TRBD2 matching 8 bases. This CDR3 has 16 amino acids. The trim removed 4 bases at V and 3 bases at J, leaving 8 bases unmatched. Germline loops: CDR1 MNHEY, CDR2 SMNVEV (reference sequence). CDR3: CASSSGTRRIYNEQFF. In DNA form, the CDR3 reads TGTGCCAGCAGTTCCGGGACTAGAAGGATCTACAATGAGCAGTTCTTC.

The chain carries TRBV7-2 and TRBJ1-1; tentative D call: TRBD1 (5 bases). The germline CDR1 and CDR2 sequences are SGHTA and FQGNSA. V lost 6 bases, J lost 6 bases, and 8 bases lay in between. This CDR3 comprises 11 residues. CDR3 sequence reads: CASREGPEAFF. CDR3 DNA: TGTGCCAGCAGGGAGGGACCTGAAGCTTTCTTT.